This T cell receptor beta chain was retrieved from a study of regulatory T cells in long-lasting Graves disease (dated by TCRdb to the early 2020s). For context, the study as a whole: Antithyroid drugs had been taken for less than 3 months by newly diagnosed Graves' disease patients. Peripheral blood TCR sequencing and RNA sequencing compared persistent Graves' disease patients with newly diagnosed Graves' disease patients. A total of roughly 35 samples underwent TCR sequencing: about 13 from persistent and roughly 20 from newly diagnosed Graves' disease patients. The study was registered as a clinical trial and conducted in China. General findings and caveats noted by the study authors: Persistent patients shared more public clonotypes among themselves (fewer than 3,000) than newly diagnosed patients did (about 970). Lower TCR Shannon entropy and fewer highly expanded clones were observed in persistent Graves' disease patients than in newly diagnosed patients, which suggested clonal expansion. The study examined only peripheral blood because the primary lesion, thyroid tissue, could not be accessed. Sequencing and analysis were restricted to the TCR beta chain. The authors noted that the small sample size was a limitation that may lower accuracy. Preferential use of TRBV28, TRBJ1-2 and TRBJ2-5 was observed in persistent disease, whereas TRBV20-1 and TRBJ2-1 were favored in newly diagnosed disease.

Taken from cysteine to phenylalanine, the CDR3 has 14 residues. The read is trimmed to its CDR3 DNA, 42 bases read in frame from base 1. The germline ends are 17 bases apart after V is trimmed by 0 bases and J by 14 bases. The germline V gene (reference sequence) specifies LNHNV as CDR1 and YYDKDF as CDR2. The meaning of the sample's time point label: newly diagnosed GD, antithyroid drugs for less than 3 months. RNA was extracted from PBMCs in TRIzol for both TCR sequencing and RNA sequencing. The diagnosis of Graves' disease followed American Thyroid Association guidelines. Patients were recruited from an endocrinology department in Xi'an, China. Each patient gave 9 to 10 milliliters of peripheral blood, collected in an EDTA anticoagulant tube. Ficoll Paque Plus density gradient separation was used to isolate PBMCs, and no further T cell sorting was done. RNA quality was checked with an Agilent 2100 Bioanalyzer and agarose gel, and concentration with a NanoDrop 2000.

With respect to this clonotype: The antigen this receptor binds is unknown. The sample holds no much larger clone one base away, and base qualities are not on file.

Libraries were prepared through multiplex PCR. Sequenced using an Illumina HiSeq 4000. iRepertoire HTBI primers and Arm-PCR amplification of CDR3 regions were used to construct TCR beta libraries. Gel purification was performed on PCR products prior to sequencing. For the original study's pipeline: Gene usage analysis of CDR3 amino acid clonotypes used the approximately 62 TRBV and some 13 TRBJ segments found across samples. COPE and FqMerger were used to merge filtered high-quality paired reads into contigs. BLAST was used to align contigs to IMGT TRBV, TRBD and TRBJ reference genes, and CDR3 was defined according to IMGT. Any clonotype with a frequency above 0.1% was counted as a highly expanded clone. Shannon entropy served as the measure of repertoire diversity, while the Gini coefficient captured V-J evenness. A clonotype found in more than one individual was treated as public. The public sequencing data were trimmed at Q25 with fastp and processed into clonotypes with MiXCR by TCRdb, which kept only in-frame beta chains. Duplicate CDR3 protein sequences are folded into a single record with the most common DNA and genes. The V and J calls were not made by the authors but by TCRdb's processing. The sample data list 350,000 to 550,000 distinct CDR3 sequences, and 12% to 15% of these were observed just once. Clones ranked in the top ten supply approximately 15% of the sample.

The same specimen was also included in a second study, on T cells in Graves' hyperthyroidism and ophthalmopathy. That second report states: Stable Graves' hyperthyroidism was defined as the absence of progression to ophthalmopathy over 18 months of follow-up. Hyperthyroidism patients were newly diagnosed, had a disease duration of under 2 months, and were aged 18 to 65 years. Patients with uncontrolled infections, other autoimmune diseases, pregnancy or lactation were excluded. Diagnoses were established on the basis of clinical symptoms, serum thyroxine and TRAb, thyroid ultrasound, and orbital computed tomography. A first-round RT-PCR of the TCR CDR3 used the HTBI primer set with the Qiagen OneStep RT-PCR kit. Most expanded thyroid clonotypes (frequency above 0.001) were also found in blood, which suggests that blood repertoires may mirror thyroid immune responses. Ophthalmopathy was separated from stable hyperthyroidism by a 13 V-J signature model, with around 90% sensitivity and 81% to 82% specificity obtained in cross-validation and 80%/75% obtained in testing. In validation, the model predicted progression to ophthalmopathy with approximately 71% sensitivity and 72% to 85% specificity, a median of around 6.6 months before onset. TCR V-J signatures able to tell the groups apart were searched for in a discovery cohort of around 95 patients, of whom 43 had Graves' ophthalmopathy and roughly 59 had stable Graves' hyperthyroidism. Prospective prediction of ophthalmopathy was tested in an independent validation cohort of approximately 19 hyperthyroidism patients and 17 patients who later progressed to ophthalmopathy. For training and testing, the 100 or so patients in the discovery cohort were randomly divided in a 7:3 ratio. In addition, the study compared T-cell repertoires in thyroid tissue and in blood from a handful of Graves' hyperthyroidism patients. After sampling, hyperthyroidism patients received methimazole starting at 30 mg daily, and ophthalmopathy patients received high-dose intravenous methylprednisolone. Libraries were constructed in a second round of multiplex PCR, after which size selection and purification were performed. Libraries were sequenced paired-end with 100 bp reads on an Illumina HiSeq2000. Raw data were processed with SOAPnuke, discarding reads with adapters, uncalled bases, mean Phred below 15, or no exact constant-primer or identifier match. COPE v1.2.5 was used to merge the high-quality paired reads, and each unique nucleotide sequence was defined as a clonotype. MiTCR v1.1 was used to align clonotypes to the IMGT TRBV, TRBD and TRBJ reference segments. Only V-J combinations with frequency above 0.0001, covering 98% to 99.2% of repertoires, were analysed. A TCS score was defined as the ratio between F50 (clonal expansion) and ExV (chaos), using BLOSUM62-based TCRdist between CDR3 peptides within each V-J. Welch's t-statistics and random forest reduced 450 to 600 V-J features to about 13, which were used in a naive Bayes classifier (R e1071). No statistical method was used to fix the sample size in advance, and group allocation was not hidden from the investigators. The paper reports TCR Vbeta CDR3 sequencing of approximately 140 peripheral blood samples: over 40 ophthalmopathy, around 80 hyperthyroidism and approximately 17 progressor patients.

The sequencing here drew on peripheral blood mononuclear cells (PBMCs), taken at new diagnosis, from a patient treated with antithyroid drugs. This TCR was recovered from a woman in her forties or fifties with Graves disease. Donor details come from another sample of the same person, matched by shared clones. The chain links TRBV15 with TRBJ1-3, with the D gene not clear enough to name. DNA sequence: TGTGCCACCAGCAGAGATCCAAGGATCGGCGCGTTATATTTT. Translated, it reads CATSRDPRIGALYF.